This TCR beta chain is drawn from a study of cytomegalovirus exposure and HLA in healthy donors. Findings and limits, study-wide: A later analysis linked a missense DCLRE1C variant to TCR beta V- and J-gene trimming. Available immune exposure information was restricted to CMV serostatus only. A later analysis found that most CMV-associated TCR beta chains appeared HLA-restricted.

In the PCR, 60 Vbeta and 13 Jbeta primers were used. As handled by the study authors: Some 9.9 million of about 80 million unique TCR beta chains were shared, per a later count. TCRdb's copy holds only in-frame clones and misses some; the assay was immunoSEQ multiplex PCR. V and J calls and clone size follow that table, whereas D and trimming were derived from the DNA. Among under 100,000 clones, more than 60% were seen once, and the ten largest hold roughly 8%. Per the germline V gene, CDR1 is MNHNS and CDR2 is SASEGT. V dropped 1 base and J dropped 5 bases, with 12 bases sitting between them. This CDR3 contains 15 residues. This clone showed up just a few times. Its antigen is as yet unknown.

This sequence joins TRBV6-1 and TRBJ1-3; D uncertain. The sequenced material came from PBMCs. This TCR derives from a human donor in good health. In DNA, the CDR3 is TGTGCCAGCAGTGAAGGAACGGGAGGCAGAAACACCATATATTTT. Its protein product is CASSEGTGGRNTIYF.